This TCR beta chain derives from a study of OX40 agonist ivuxolimab in advanced cancers. In the study overall: Patients received ivuxolimab, an intravenous treatment, every 2 weeks at 0.01 to 10 mg/kg.

This CDR3 region has 15 residues. Trimming left V 7 bases short and J 4 bases short, with 20 bases between. The germline V gene encodes CDR1 ENHRY and CDR2 SYGVKD. Profiling relied on immunoSEQ multiplex PCR, and the TCRdb table lists in-frame clones only, not all of them. The table shows some 66,000 clones, with 70% to 90% occurring only once. This clone was found a few times. The starting material was CD4+ or CD8+ T cells sorted from blood, obtained in a trial of the OX40 agonist ivuxolimab. The chain employs TRBV10-3 and TRBJ2-7, with a possible D match to TRBD2 (6 bases). The receptor's source is an adult with an advanced solid tumor such as melanoma, head and neck, liver or kidney cancer. CDR3 residues: CAITKKPGENYEQYF. Written as DNA, the CDR3 is TGTGCCATCACCAAGAAACCGGGGGAGAATTACGAGCAGTACTTC.